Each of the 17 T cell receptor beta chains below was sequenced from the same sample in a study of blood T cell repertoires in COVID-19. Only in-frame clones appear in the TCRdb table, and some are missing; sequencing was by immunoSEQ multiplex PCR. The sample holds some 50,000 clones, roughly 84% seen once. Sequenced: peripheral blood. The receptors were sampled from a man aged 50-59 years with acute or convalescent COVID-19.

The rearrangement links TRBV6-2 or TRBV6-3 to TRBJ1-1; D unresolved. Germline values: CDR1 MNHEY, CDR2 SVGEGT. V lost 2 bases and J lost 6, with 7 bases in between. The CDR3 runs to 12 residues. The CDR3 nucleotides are TGTGCCAGCAGTTACGGAGGGCCTGAAGCTTTCTTT. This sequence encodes CASSYGGPEAFF.

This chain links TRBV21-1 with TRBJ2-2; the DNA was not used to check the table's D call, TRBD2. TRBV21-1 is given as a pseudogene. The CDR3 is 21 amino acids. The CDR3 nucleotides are TGTGCCAGCTTATCCCCTCCGACTAGCGGGGGTCCCGCCACTAACACCGGGGAGCTGTTTTTT. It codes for CASLSPPTSGGPATNTGELFF.

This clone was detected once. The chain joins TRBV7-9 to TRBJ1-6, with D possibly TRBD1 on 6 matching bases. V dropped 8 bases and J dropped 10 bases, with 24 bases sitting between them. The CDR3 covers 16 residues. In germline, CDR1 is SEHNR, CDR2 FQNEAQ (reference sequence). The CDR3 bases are TGTGCCAGCTGTCTTGGGGCAGGGGAAGTAAACTCACCCCTCCACTTT. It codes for CASCLGAGEVNSPLHF.

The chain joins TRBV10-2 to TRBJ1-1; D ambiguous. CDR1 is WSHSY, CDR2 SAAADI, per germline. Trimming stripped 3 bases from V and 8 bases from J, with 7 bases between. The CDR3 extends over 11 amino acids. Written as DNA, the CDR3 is TGCGCCAGCAGTGAACGGGGAGAAGCTTTCTTT. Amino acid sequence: CASSERGEAFF.

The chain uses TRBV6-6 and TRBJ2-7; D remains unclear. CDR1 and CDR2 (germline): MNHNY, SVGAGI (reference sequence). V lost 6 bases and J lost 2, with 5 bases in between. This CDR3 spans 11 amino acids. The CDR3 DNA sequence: TGTGCCAGCAGACACACCTACGAGCAGTACTTC. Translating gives CASRHTYEQYF.

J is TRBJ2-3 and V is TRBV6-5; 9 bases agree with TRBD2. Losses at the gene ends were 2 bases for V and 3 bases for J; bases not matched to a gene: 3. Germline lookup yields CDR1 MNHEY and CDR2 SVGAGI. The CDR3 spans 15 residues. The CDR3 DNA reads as TGTGCCAGCAGTTACATAGCGGGGGAAACAGATACGCAGTATTTT. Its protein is CASSYIAGETDTQYF.

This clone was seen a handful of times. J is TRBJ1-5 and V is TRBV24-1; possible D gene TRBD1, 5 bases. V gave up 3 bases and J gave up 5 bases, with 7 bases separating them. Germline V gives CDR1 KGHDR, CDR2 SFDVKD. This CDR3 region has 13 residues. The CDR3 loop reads CATSDEGDQPQHF. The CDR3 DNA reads TGTGCCACCAGTGATGAAGGGGATCAGCCCCAGCATTTT.

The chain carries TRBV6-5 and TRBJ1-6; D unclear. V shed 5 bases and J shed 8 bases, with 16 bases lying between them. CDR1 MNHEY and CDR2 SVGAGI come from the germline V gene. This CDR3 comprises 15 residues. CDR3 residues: CASSNGLSDHSPLHF. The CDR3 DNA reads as TGTGCCAGCAGTAACGGACTTTCCGATCATTCACCCCTCCACTTT.

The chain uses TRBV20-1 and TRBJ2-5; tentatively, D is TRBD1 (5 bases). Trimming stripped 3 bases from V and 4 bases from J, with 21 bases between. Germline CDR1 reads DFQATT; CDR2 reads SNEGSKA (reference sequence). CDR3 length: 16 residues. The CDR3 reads CSASALQGRVGETQYF. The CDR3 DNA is TGCAGTGCTAGTGCCCTTCAGGGTAGAGTTGGAGAGACCCAGTACTTC.

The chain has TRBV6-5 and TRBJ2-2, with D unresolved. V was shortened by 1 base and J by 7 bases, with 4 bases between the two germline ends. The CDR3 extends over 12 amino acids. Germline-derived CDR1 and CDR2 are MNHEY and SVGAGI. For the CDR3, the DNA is TGTGCCAGCAGTTACTACGGCGGGGAGCTGTTTTTT. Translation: CASSYYGGELFF.

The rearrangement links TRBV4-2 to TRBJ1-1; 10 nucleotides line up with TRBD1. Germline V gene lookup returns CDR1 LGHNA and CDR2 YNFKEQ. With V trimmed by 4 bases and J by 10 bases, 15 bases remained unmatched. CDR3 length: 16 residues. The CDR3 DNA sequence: TGTGCCAGCAGCCTCGGGACAGGGGCCGGGGAAGGAGTAGCTTTCTTT. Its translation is CASSLGTGAGEGVAFF.

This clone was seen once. Written as DNA, the CDR3 is TGTGCCAGCAGCCAGGTCGGACAGGGTAACACAGATACGCAGTATTTT. Protein sequence: CASSQVGQGNTDTQYF. This sequence joins TRBV3-1 (or the pseudogene TRBV3-2) and TRBJ2-3; 8 nucleotides line up with TRBD1. From germline, CDR1 is LGHDT and CDR2 YNNKEL (reference sequence). The CDR3 has 16 residues. V lost 3 bases to trimming and J lost 2 bases; unmatched junction nucleotides: 7.

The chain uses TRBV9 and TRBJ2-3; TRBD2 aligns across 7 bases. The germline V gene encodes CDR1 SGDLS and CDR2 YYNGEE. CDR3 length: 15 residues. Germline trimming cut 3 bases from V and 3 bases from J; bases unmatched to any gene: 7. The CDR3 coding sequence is TGTGCCAGCAGCGCCTCTGGCGGGAGAACAGATACGCAGTATTTT. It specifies CASSASGGRTDTQYF.

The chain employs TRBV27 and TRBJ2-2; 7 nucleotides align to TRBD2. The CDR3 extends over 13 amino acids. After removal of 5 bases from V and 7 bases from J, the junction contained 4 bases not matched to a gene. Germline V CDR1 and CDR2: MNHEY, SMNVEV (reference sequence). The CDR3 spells CASSLRTSGELFF. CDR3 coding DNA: TGTGCCAGCAGTCTCAGGACTAGCGGGGAGCTGTTTTTT.

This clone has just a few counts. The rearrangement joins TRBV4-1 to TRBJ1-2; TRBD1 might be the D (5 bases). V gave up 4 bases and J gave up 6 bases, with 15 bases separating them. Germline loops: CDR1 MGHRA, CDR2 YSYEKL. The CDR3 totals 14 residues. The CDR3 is CASSRPGFRNGYTF. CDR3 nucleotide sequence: TGCGCCAGCAGCCGTCCAGGGTTTCGCAATGGCTACACCTTC.

The CDR3 loop reads CASTSAAVRNQPQHF. CDR3 nucleotides: TGTGCCAGCACCTCGGCGGCTGTTCGCAATCAGCCCCAGCATTTT. The J gene is TRBJ1-5, the V gene TRBV2; D unresolved. The CDR3 length is 15 residues. Germline values: CDR1 SNHLY, CDR2 FYNNEI. Trimming removed 7 bases from V and 2 bases from J, with 15 bases in between.

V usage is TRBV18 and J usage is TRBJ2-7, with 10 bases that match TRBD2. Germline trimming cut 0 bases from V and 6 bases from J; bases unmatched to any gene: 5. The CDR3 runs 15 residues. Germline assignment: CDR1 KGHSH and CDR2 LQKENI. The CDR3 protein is CASSPPTLAGVEQYF. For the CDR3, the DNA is TGTGCCAGCTCACCACCGACGCTAGCGGGAGTCGAGCAGTACTTC. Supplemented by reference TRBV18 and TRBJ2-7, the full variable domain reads NAGVMQNPRHLVRRRGQEARLRCSPMKGHSHVYWYRQLPEEGLKFMVYLQKENIIDESGMPKERFSAEFPKEGPSILRIQQVVRGDSAAYFCASSPPTLAGVEQYFGPGTRLTVT.